What follows are 19 T cell receptor beta chains derived from one specimen sequenced in a study of shared clonotypes between healthy human individuals. Using immunoSEQ multiplex PCR, the repertoire was profiled, and TCRdb retains in-frame clones only, with some absent. The sample lists approximately 2,300,000 clones; roughly 92% were seen once. Sequenced material: naive CD4+ T cells from PBMCs. As to subset: CD45RA+ positively selected. Source of these receptors: a man in his late teens or twenties in good health. Some clones in this sample may be carry-over from other donors' samples.

The gene calls are TRBV30 and TRBJ2-5, with D possibly TRBD1 on 6 matching bases. This CDR3 comprises 13 residues. The germline V and J ends were trimmed by 3 bases and 0 bases, with 8 bases remaining between them. The germline CDR1 and CDR2 sequences are GTSNPN and SVGIG (reference sequence). The DNA for the CDR3 is TGTGCCTGGAGCACAGGGAACCAAGAGACCCAGTACTTC. Translating it yields CAWSTGNQETQYF.

The V gene is TRBV7-9, the J gene TRBJ1-2; D is ambiguous. Trimming removed 1 base at V and 1 base at J, with 4 bases between. Germline V gene lookup returns CDR1 SEHNR and CDR2 FQNEAQ (reference sequence). The CDR3 covers 13 residues. CDR3 loop: CASSLDNNYGYTF. The CDR3 DNA follows: TGTGCCAGCAGCTTAGACAATAACTATGGCTACACCTTC.

V usage is TRBV9 and J usage is TRBJ2-2; D is unresolved. Germline V lookup: CDR1 SGDLS, CDR2 YYNGEE. The V end lost 3 bases, the J end lost 4 bases, and 7 bases lay between the germline ends. The CDR3 totals 13 residues. The CDR3 here is CASSADGTGELFF. The CDR3, as DNA: TGTGCCAGCAGCGCAGACGGCACCGGGGAGCTGTTTTTT.

The chain has TRBV11-2 and TRBJ2-1; 8 bases match TRBD2. The CDR3 covers 18 residues. The germline V gene encodes CDR1 SGHAT and CDR2 FQNNGV. The V and J ends lost 2 bases and 2 bases, in that order; junction bases with no gene match: 11. The CDR3 nucleotides are TGTGCCAGCAGCTTACGATCAAGCGGGAGAAAAACCTACAATGAGCAGTTCTTC. Translation gives CASSLRSSGRKTYNEQFF.

The chain joins TRBV5-4 to TRBJ1-4; D is uncertain. The V and J ends lost 4 bases and 7 bases respectively, with 11 bases between them. The CDR3 runs to 13 residues. CDR1 and CDR2 (germline): SGHNT, YYREEE (reference sequence). The CDR3 DNA reads as TGTGCCAGCAGCCCGGCGCGCGGTGAAAAACTGTTTTTT. Residues: CASSPARGEKLFF.

The chain uses TRBV4-1 and TRBJ1-2; no definite D call. Germline V lookup: CDR1 MGHRA, CDR2 YSYEKL. The CDR3 consists of 11 residues. Trimming cost V 6 bases and J 8 bases, with 10 bases left between them. Written as DNA, the CDR3 is TGCGCCAGCAGTAACCCTGGAGGCTACACCTTC. It yields the protein CASSNPGGYTF.

The chain combines TRBV5-4 with TRBJ2-2; the D gene is possibly TRBD1 (6 bases). Between the trimmed V and J ends, which lost 4 bases and 0 bases, there was a span of 13 bases. CDR1 and CDR2 from the germline V gene are SGHNT and YYREEE (reference sequence). The CDR3 consists of 16 residues. CDR3 region: CASSPDRRTNTGELFF. The CDR3 coding sequence is TGTGCCAGCAGCCCGGACAGACGGACGAACACCGGGGAGCTGTTTTTT.

This sequence joins TRBV27 and TRBJ2-1; a possible D gene is TRBD2 (5 bases). The ends were cut back, 7 bases at V and 1 base at J, with 11 bases in the middle. The CDR3 is 14 amino acids. Germline V gene data show CDR1 as MNHEY and CDR2 as SMNVEV (reference sequence). The CDR3 DNA reads TGTGCCAGCATCAGAGGGCCATCCTACAATGAGCAGTTCTTC. Translating it yields CASIRGPSYNEQFF.

The CDR3 protein is CASSLSGTAAGEQFF. In DNA, the CDR3 is TGTGCCAGCAGTTTATCTGGGACAGCCGCGGGTGAGCAGTTCTTC. V gene TRBV27 combines with J gene TRBJ2-1; 7 nucleotides match TRBD1. The germline V gene encodes CDR1 MNHEY and CDR2 SMNVEV (reference sequence). CDR3 length: 15 residues. Trimming cost V 0 bases and J 9 bases; bases outside gene matches: 8.

V gene TRBV5-1 combines with J gene TRBJ2-7; D assignment may be TRBD1 or TRBD2 (6 bases each). The CDR3 consists of 12 residues. The V gene's germline CDR1 is SGHRS and CDR2 YFSETQ. Between the trimmed V and J ends, which lost 3 bases and 6 bases, there was a span of 10 bases. The CDR3 loop is CASSSRGREQYF. Here the CDR3 DNA reads TGCGCCAGCAGCTCCCGGGGGCGCGAGCAGTACTTC.

The genes are TRBV2 and TRBJ2-7; 8 nucleotides match TRBD1. The CDR3 runs 15 residues. The V gene's germline CDR1 is SNHLY and CDR2 FYNNEI. J gave up 5 bases and V 7 bases, and 13 bases lay outside the gene matches. The CDR3 DNA reads as TGTGCCAGCACCTCAGTTGAGACAGGGGTGGACGAGCAGTACTTC. It yields the protein CASTSVETGVDEQYF.

The gene calls are TRBV29-1 and TRBJ1-4; D may be TRBD1 (5 bases). The ends were cut back, 1 base at V and 8 bases at J, with 14 bases in the middle. This CDR3 has 14 amino acids. Germline assignment: CDR1 SQVTM and CDR2 ANQGSEA. The CDR3 here is CSVEAGLEGEKLFF. The CDR3 DNA is TGCAGCGTTGAAGCAGGTTTAGAGGGGGAAAAACTGTTTTTT.

This chain uses TRBV28 with TRBJ1-3; D is undetermined. CDR3 length equals 14 residues. Germline V gene sequence: CDR1 MDHEN, CDR2 SYDVKM. V lost 7 bases and J 2 bases, leaving 12 bases between the germline ends. The CDR3 DNA reads TGTGCCAGCACCCCCCCCGGCCCTGGAAACACCATATATTTT. Protein: CASTPPGPGNTIYF.

The V call is TRBV9, the J call TRBJ2-1; no clear D. The V end was cut by 0 bases, the J end by 3 bases, with 7 bases between. Germline CDR1 reads SGDLS; CDR2 reads YYNGEE. The length of the CDR3 is 14 residues. CDR3 DNA: TGTGCCAGCAGCGTAGAAGGAGACTACAATGAGCAGTTCTTC. It translates to CASSVEGDYNEQFF.

On this clone: Other DNA sequences in this sample translate to the same CDR3. V usage is TRBV9 and J usage is TRBJ1-1; no clear D. The CDR3 consists of 13 residues. The germline gives CDR1 SGDLS, CDR2 YYNGEE. The ends were cut back, 0 bases at V and 5 bases at J, with 8 bases in the middle. CDR3 sequence (DNA): TGTGCCAGCAGCGTAGCTACGGGGACTGAAGCTTTCTTT. It encodes CASSVATGTEAFF.

CDR3 region: CASSHPFDRNTEAFF. The CDR3 DNA sequence: TGCGCCAGCAGCCACCCTTTCGACAGGAACACTGAAGCTTTCTTT. The rearrangement links TRBV4-1 to TRBJ1-1; a weak D match, TRBD1 (5 bases). The V and J ends lost 3 bases and 1 base respectively, with 12 bases between them. The length of the CDR3 is 15 residues. Germline CDR1 MGHRA, CDR2 YSYEKL.

The chain has TRBV4-2 and TRBJ1-5; 10 bases are shared with TRBD1. The germline gives CDR1 LGHNA, CDR2 YNFKEQ. V dropped 3 bases and J dropped 8; count of bases not matched to a gene: 4. The CDR3 sequence is 14 residues long. CDR3 bases: TGTGCCAGCAGCCAGGGACAGGGGAACGAGCCCCAGCATTTT. Translation: CASSQGQGNEPQHF.

The V and J genes are TRBV6-5 and TRBJ2-7, with D unresolved. Trimming removed 5 bases at V and 0 bases at J, with 14 bases between. This CDR3 comprises 15 residues. Germline CDR1 and CDR2: MNHEY and SVGAGI. The CDR3 protein is CASSTTRGLSYEQYF. As DNA, the CDR3 is TGTGCCAGCAGTACCACCCGCGGCCTCTCCTACGAGCAGTACTTC.

This chain connects TRBV6-1 to TRBJ1-2; D not resolved. Germline V gives CDR1 MNHNS, CDR2 SASEGT. The V end lost 2 bases, the J end lost 8 bases, and 15 bases lay between the germline ends. This CDR3 contains 14 residues. In DNA form, the CDR3 reads TGTGCCAGCAGTGAATCGTTGCCTCTATGGGGCTACACCTTC. This sequence encodes CASSESLPLWGYTF.